What follows is one T cell receptor beta chain and its context. Its antigen remains unidentified. Each donor supplied roughly 10 milliliters of peripheral blood. The authors ran a second PCR of about 6 to 11 cycles using a sample-barcoded 5' primer and a J-beta primer mix. MiXCR was run by TCRdb on the 5' RACE reads, yielding one entry per CDR3 protein. The sample holds 780,000 or so distinct CDR3 sequences, around three fifths seen once. The data belong to a study of blood T cells in healthy people across ages. At the level of the study: Roughly one uniquely barcoded beta molecule per two T cells was captured.

The CDR3 extends over 19 amino acids. The V gene lost 7 bases and the J gene lost 1 base, with 27 bases spanning the gap. CDR1 and CDR2 (germline): MNHEY, SVGEGT. Study conclusions and caveats: Estimated diversity, derived from one million T cells, was regarded as an underestimate. Long-lived donors exceeded aged donors in naive CD4+ cells and diversity.

The sample consisted of blood. This sequence originates from a man in his forties in good health. The chain recombines TRBV6-2 or TRBV6-3 with TRBJ2-3; D may be TRBD2 (7 bases). The chain's CDR3 is CASNRGQTKRGPGTDTQYF. The CDR3 DNA sequence: TGTGCCAGCAATAGGGGACAAACAAAGCGGGGCCCCGGCACAGATACGCAGTATTTT.